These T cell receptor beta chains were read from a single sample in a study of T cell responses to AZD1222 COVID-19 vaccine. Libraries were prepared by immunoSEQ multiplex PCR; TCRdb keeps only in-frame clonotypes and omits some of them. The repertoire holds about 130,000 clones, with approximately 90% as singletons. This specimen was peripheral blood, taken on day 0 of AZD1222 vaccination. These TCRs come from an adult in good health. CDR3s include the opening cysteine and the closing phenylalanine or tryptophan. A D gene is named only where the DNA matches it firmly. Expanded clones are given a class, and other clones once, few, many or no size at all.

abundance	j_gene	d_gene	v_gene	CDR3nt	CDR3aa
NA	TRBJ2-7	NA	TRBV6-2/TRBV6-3	TGTGCCAGCAGTGGGACGGAAACCTACGAGCAGTACTTC	CASSGTETYEQYF
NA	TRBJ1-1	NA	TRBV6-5	TGTGCCAGCAGTTACCCAGGGACCACTGAAGCTTTCTTT	CASSYPGTTEAFF
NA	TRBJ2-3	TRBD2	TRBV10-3	TGTGCCATCAGTGAGGGAGCGGGGGGACGCACAGATACGCAGTATTTT	CAISEGAGGRTDTQYF
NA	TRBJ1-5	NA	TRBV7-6	TGTGCCAGCAGTTTACAGATGGGACAGCCCCAGCATTTT	CASSLQMGQPQHF
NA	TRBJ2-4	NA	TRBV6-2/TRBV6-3	TGTGCCAGCAGTTTCGACGAGGGGCCCAAAAACATTCAGTACTTC	CASSFDEGPKNIQYF
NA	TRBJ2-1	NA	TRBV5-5	TGTGCCAGCAGCTACGGGATTTACAATGAGCAGTTCTTC	CASSYGIYNEQFF
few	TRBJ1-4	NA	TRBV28	TGTGCCAGCACGACCCATCGGGATGAAAAACTGTTTTTT	CASTTHRDEKLFF
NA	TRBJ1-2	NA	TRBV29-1	TGCAGCGTTGGACCAGGGCAGGTGGACTATGGCTACACCTTC	CSVGPGQVDYGYTF
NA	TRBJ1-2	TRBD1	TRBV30	TGTGCCTGGAACATGGGGACAGGGTCTGGCTACACCTTC	CAWNMGTGSGYTF
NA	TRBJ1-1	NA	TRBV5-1	TGCGCCAGCAGCTTGGAAGACACTGAAGCTTTCTTT	CASSLEDTEAFF
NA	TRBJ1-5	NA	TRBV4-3	TGCGCCAGCAGCCAAGATTCAACCGCCAATCAGCCCCAGCATTTT	CASSQDSTANQPQHF
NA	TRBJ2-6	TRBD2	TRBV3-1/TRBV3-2	TGTGCCAGCAGCCAAGTCCCGGGGTCTAGCGGCGGAGATGGGCCCTCTGGGGCCAACGTCCTGACTTTC	CASSQVPGSSGGDGPSGANVLTF
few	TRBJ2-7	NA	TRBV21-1	TGTGCCAGCAGCAAACCCGCGTCTGGCGAGCAGTACTTC	CASSKPASGEQYF
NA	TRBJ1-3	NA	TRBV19	TGTGCCAGTACCACTGAAGGACGGAGGTTCTCTGGAAACACCATATATTTT	CASTTEGRRFSGNTIYF
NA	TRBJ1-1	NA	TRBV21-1	TGTGCCAGCAGCAAAATGACGAACCCCATATTCTGGCACACTGAAGCTTTCTTT	CASSKMTNPIFWHTEAFF
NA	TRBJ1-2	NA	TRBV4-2	TGTGCCAGCAGCCATCCGAATTATGGCTACACCTTC	CASSHPNYGYTF
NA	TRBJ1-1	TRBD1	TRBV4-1	TGCGCCAGCAGCCAGGGGGACAGGGCTAACACTGAAGCTTTCTTT	CASSQGDRANTEAFF
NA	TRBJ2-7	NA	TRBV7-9	TGTGCCAGCAGGGACCCCGGACCGTCCTACGAGCAGTACTTC	CASRDPGPSYEQYF
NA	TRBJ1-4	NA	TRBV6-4	TGTGCCAGCAGTGGGCGGGGGACTGAAAAACTGTTTTTT	CASSGRGTEKLFF
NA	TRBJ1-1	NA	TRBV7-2	TGTGCCAGCAGCTTAGAGTTCAGGGTGGGGGAAGCTTTCTTT	CASSLEFRVGEAFF
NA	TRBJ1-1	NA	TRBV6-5	TGTGCCAGCAGACCGTTGGGGGGAGGCACTGAAGCTTTCTTT	CASRPLGGGTEAFF
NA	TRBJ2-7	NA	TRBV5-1	TGCGCCAGCAGCTTACAGGGTTCCTACGAGCAGTACTTC	CASSLQGSYEQYF
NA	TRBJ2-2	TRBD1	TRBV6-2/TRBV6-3	TGTGCCAGCAGTTATTACTTGACAGGGGACACCGGGGAGCTGTTTTTT	CASSYYLTGDTGELFF
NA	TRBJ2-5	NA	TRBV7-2	TGTGCCAGCAGCCCACCGCCGGGACAAGAGACCCAGTACTTC	CASSPPPGQETQYF
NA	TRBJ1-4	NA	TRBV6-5	TGTGCCAGCAGAAACGGACCGGCAACTAATGAAAAACTGTTTTTT	CASRNGPATNEKLFF
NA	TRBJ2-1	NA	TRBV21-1	TGTGCCAGCGGCAGGGACGGCACCTACAATGAGCAGTTCTTC	CASGRDGTYNEQFF
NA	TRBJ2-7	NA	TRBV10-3	TGTGCCATCAGGAAGACAGCGAACTCCTACGAGCAGTACTTC	CAIRKTANSYEQYF
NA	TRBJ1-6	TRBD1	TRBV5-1	TGCGCCAGCAGCCTGGATACAGGGGCCCGAAATTCACCCCTCCACTTT	CASSLDTGARNSPLHF
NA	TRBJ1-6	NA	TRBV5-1	TGCGCCAGCAGCCTCGGGACGGTTAATTCACCCCTCCACTTT	CASSLGTVNSPLHF
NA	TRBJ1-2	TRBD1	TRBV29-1	TGCAGCGTGGAGACAGGGTTTCTTGGCTACACCTTC	CSVETGFLGYTF
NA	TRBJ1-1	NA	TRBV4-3	TGCGCCAGCAGCCAAGTAGTAACAGGGAACACTGAAGCTTTCTTT	CASSQVVTGNTEAFF
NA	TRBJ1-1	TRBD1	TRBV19	TGTGCCAGTAGTTCTCCCTGGGACAGTGTTTTT	CASSSPWDSVF
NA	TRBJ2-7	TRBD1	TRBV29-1	TGCAGCGTTGAATCCGGGACAGAGAGCTCCTACGAGCAGTACTTC	CSVESGTESSYEQYF
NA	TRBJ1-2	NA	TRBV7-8	TGTGCCAGCAGCTTAGGGACGGGGTCGGAGGAGACTAACTATGGCTACACCTTC	CASSLGTGSEETNYGYTF
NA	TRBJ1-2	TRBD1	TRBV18	TGTGCCAGCTCACGATATACAGACAGGGCTAACTATGGCTACACCTTC	CASSRYTDRANYGYTF
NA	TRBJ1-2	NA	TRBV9	TGTGCCAGCAGCGGATACTATGGCTACACCTTC	CASSGYYGYTF
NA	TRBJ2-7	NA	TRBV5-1	TGCGCCAGCAGCTTAGGAGGGAGGGAGCAGTACTTC	CASSLGGREQYF
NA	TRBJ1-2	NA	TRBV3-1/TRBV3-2	TGTGCCAGCAGCCAAGATTCGGTACGGGGCTACACCTTC	CASSQDSVRGYTF
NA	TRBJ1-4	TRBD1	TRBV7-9	TGTGCCAGCAGGGACAGGGCAACTAATGAAAAACTGTTTTTT	CASRDRATNEKLFF
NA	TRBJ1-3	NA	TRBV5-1	TGCGCCAGCAGCTTTGGGGGAAGTGGAGATGCCCCTGGAAACACCATATATTTT	CASSFGGSGDAPGNTIYF
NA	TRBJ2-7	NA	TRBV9	TGTGCCAGCAGCGTATTCGCCAGTGCCCAGTACGAGCAGTACTTC	CASSVFASAQYEQYF
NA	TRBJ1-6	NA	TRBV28	TGTGCCAGCACCTTGGGTCTGTTATCCTATAATTCACCCCTCCACTTT	CASTLGLLSYNSPLHF
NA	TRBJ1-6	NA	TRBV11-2	TGTGCCAGCAGCTTAGGGGATTCACCCCTCCACTTT	CASSLGDSPLHF
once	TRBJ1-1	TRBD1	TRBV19	TGTGCCAGTAGTATAGGCAGGGACAGGGTCACTGAAGCTTTCTTT	CASSIGRDRVTEAFF
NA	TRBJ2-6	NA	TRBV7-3	TGTGCCAGCAGCTCGCAGGGGTCAAGGGCTGGGGCCAACGTCCTGACTTTC	CASSSQGSRAGANVLTF
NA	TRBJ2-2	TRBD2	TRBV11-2	TGTGCCAGCAGCCCGGGACTAGCGGGGGGGCTTGTAGGGGAGCTGTTTTTT	CASSPGLAGGLVGELFF
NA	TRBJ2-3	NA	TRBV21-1	TGTGCCAGTAGCAAAGGGGTAGCGGGGGGGCAGGCAGATACGCAGTATTTT	CASSKGVAGGQADTQYF
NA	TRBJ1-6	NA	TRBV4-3	TGCGCCAGCAGCCAAGGGGTGGCCGATTCACCCCTCCACTTT	CASSQGVADSPLHF
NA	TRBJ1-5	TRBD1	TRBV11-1	TGTGCCAGCAGCCTCCACAGGGGGCCTAGCAATCAGCCCCAGCATTTT	CASSLHRGPSNQPQHF
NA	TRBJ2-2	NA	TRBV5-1	TGCGCCAGCAGCTCGCAAGGGGGGTCCACCGGGGAGCTGTTTTTT	CASSSQGGSTGELFF
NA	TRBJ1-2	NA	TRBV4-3	TGCGCCAGCAGCCAGGGCGGTTGGGGCTATGGCTACACCTTC	CASSQGGWGYGYTF
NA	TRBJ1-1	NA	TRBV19	TGTGCCAGTAGTGCCTCAGCCAGATGGGACACTGAAGCTTTCTTT	CASSASARWDTEAFF
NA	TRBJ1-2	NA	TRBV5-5	TGTGCCAGCAGCCCGACAGCTGCATATGGCTACACCTTC	CASSPTAAYGYTF
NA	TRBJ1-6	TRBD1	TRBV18	TGTGCCAGCTCACTCCAGGGGGAGGGTAATTCACCCCTCCACTTT	CASSLQGEGNSPLHF
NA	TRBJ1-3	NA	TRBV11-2	TGTGCCAGCACCCGATCCGAAGCTGGAAACACCATATATTTT	CASTRSEAGNTIYF